These 25 T cell receptor beta chains originate from one sample sequenced in a study of long-term antiretroviral therapy in people with HIV. With survey level as its setting, the immunoSEQ assay was v3.0. Generated by immunoSEQ multiplex PCR, the TCRdb table keeps only in-frame clones and is missing some. The sample lists 35,000 to 45,000 clones, 80% occurring once. The sequenced sample was unsorted PBMCs, obtained 3.4 years after starting antiretroviral therapy. Receptor source: a man aged 30 to 39 with HIV.

The J gene is TRBJ2-1, the V gene TRBV5-4; the D gene is possibly TRBD2 (6 bases). The CDR3 totals 15 residues. Germline V gene sequence: CDR1 SGHNT, CDR2 YYREEE (reference sequence). Between the trimmed V and J ends, which lost 0 bases and 4 bases, there was a span of 11 bases. CDR3 protein: CASSLVRGRYNEQFF. The CDR3, as DNA: TGTGCCAGCAGCTTGGTACGGGGGAGATACAATGAGCAGTTCTTC.

The gene calls are TRBV6-5 and TRBJ2-3; 8 positions match TRBD2. This CDR3 has 14 amino acids. J lost 3 bases, V lost 8 bases, and 7 bases had no gene match. Germline assignment: CDR1 MNHEY and CDR2 SVGAGI. CDR3 loop: CASASGRRTDTQYF. In DNA form, the CDR3 reads TGTGCCAGCGCGAGCGGGAGAAGAACAGATACGCAGTATTTT.

This clone turned up a few times. The chain joins TRBV6-6 to TRBJ2-7; D unclear. The germline CDR1 and CDR2 sequences are MNHNY and SVGAGI (reference sequence). Deletions cut 7 bases from V and 4 bases from J, with 17 bases between. The CDR3 extends over 14 amino acids. CDR3 region: CASNGQGPRYEQYF. The CDR3 nucleotides read TGTGCCAGCAACGGTCAAGGCCCACGTTACGAGCAGTACTTC.

This chain connects TRBV19 to TRBJ1-5; D is undetermined. The germline V gene has CDR1 LNHDA and CDR2 SQIVND (reference sequence). The CDR3 consists of 14 residues. V was shortened by 3 bases and J by 4 bases, with 10 bases between the two germline ends. Written as DNA, the CDR3 is TGTGCCAGTAGTATCGATTCGGCGAATCAGCCCCAGCATTTT. Translated, it gives CASSIDSANQPQHF.

This sequence joins TRBV14 and TRBJ2-2; D gene unclear. V lost 0 bases and J lost 4, with 9 bases in between. There are 15 residues in the CDR3. Germline V gene sequence: CDR1 SGHDN, CDR2 FVKESK. The CDR3, as DNA: TGTGCCAGCAGCCAAGAGGGCCGTTTCACCGGGGAGCTGTTTTTT. Translating it yields CASSQEGRFTGELFF.

The CDR3 DNA sequence: TGTGCCAGCAGCGCCTCGGGGGGGACGCATGGCTACACCTTC. Translated: CASSASGGTHGYTF. The V gene is TRBV9, the J gene TRBJ1-2, with D perhaps matching TRBD1 (5 bases). The CDR3 sequence is 14 residues long. Germline V lookup: CDR1 SGDLS, CDR2 YYNGEE. Trimming left V 3 bases short and J 6 bases short, with 15 bases between.

The J gene is TRBJ2-2, the V gene TRBV18; 7 bases are a match to TRBD2. The V gene end was trimmed by 6 bases and the J gene end by 0 bases; junction bases not matched to a gene: 10. CDR1 and CDR2 (germline): KGHSH, LQKENI. CDR3 size: 17 residues. The CDR3 nucleotides read TGTGCCAGCTCCCAAGGGCCGGGACTAACGAACACCGGGGAGCTGTTTTTT. Protein product: CASSQGPGLTNTGELFF.

This sequence joins TRBV28 and TRBJ1-1; tentatively, D is TRBD1 (6 bases). Deletions cut 5 bases from V and 6 bases from J, with 16 bases between. Germline V gene sequence: CDR1 MDHEN, CDR2 SYDVKM. The length of the CDR3 is 14 residues. The CDR3 here is CASSPTGQRAEAFF. The DNA for the CDR3 is TGTGCCAGCAGTCCCACAGGGCAGAGGGCTGAAGCTTTCTTT. The entire variable domain, with the rest obtained from reference TRBV28 and TRBJ1-1, is as follows: DVKVTQSSRYLVKRTGEKVFLECVQDMDHENMFWYRQDPGLGLRLIYFSYDVKMKEKGDIPEGYSVSREKKERFSLILESASTNQTSMYLCASSPTGQRAEAFFGQGTRLTVV.

In DNA, the CDR3 is TGTGCCTGGAGTGGTGTAGCGGACAATGAGCAGTTCTTC. Translation: CAWSGVADNEQFF. The chain combines TRBV30 with TRBJ2-1; D is possibly TRBD2 (6 bases). The germline V gene has CDR1 GTSNPN and CDR2 SVGIG (reference sequence). This CDR3 is built from 13 residues. V lost 1 base, J lost 5 bases, and 9 bases lay in between.

The chain combines TRBV7-2 with TRBJ2-7; 8 positions agree with TRBD2. The germline CDR1 and CDR2 sequences are SGHTA and FQGNSA. CDR3 length equals 14 residues. V trimming: 5 bases; J trimming: 1 base; junction bases outside the gene matches: 4. CDR3 amino acids: CASSRPGGSYEQYF. DNA for the CDR3: TGTGCCAGCAGCCGACCGGGAGGGTCCTACGAGCAGTACTTC.

V is TRBV7-2 and J is TRBJ2-2, with 7 bases that match TRBD2. The CDR3 has 16 residues. Germline CDR1 and CDR2: SGHTA and FQGNSA. Losses at the gene ends were 0 bases for V and 4 bases for J; bases not matched to a gene: 5. As DNA, the CDR3 is TGTGCCAGCAGCTTAGCGTGGCGGGAGAGCACCGGGGAGCTGTTTTTT. Its protein product is CASSLAWRESTGELFF.

This CDR3 reads CASSSTGTAQETQYF. DNA for the CDR3: TGTGCCAGCAGTTCGACCGGGACAGCCCAAGAGACCCAGTACTTC. The chain combines TRBV28 with TRBJ2-5, with TRBD1 matching over 7 bases. This CDR3 is built from 15 residues. J gave up 1 base and V 4 bases, and 6 bases lay outside the gene matches. The V gene's germline CDR1 is MDHEN and CDR2 SYDVKM.

The sample holds one count of this clone. Here the CDR3 reads CSASQGEKLFF. The CDR3 DNA reads TGCAGTGCTAGCCAGGGTGAAAAACTGTTTTTT. V and J are TRBV20-1 and TRBJ1-4; D is perhaps TRBD1 (5 bases). With 3 bases removed from V and 7 bases from J, the gap between germline ends came to 6 bases. In germline, CDR1 is DFQATT, CDR2 SNEGSKA (reference sequence). The CDR3 contains 11 residues.

V and J are TRBV5-4 and TRBJ2-1, with TRBD2 identical over 10 bases. The CDR3 consists of 16 residues. Losses at the gene ends were 4 bases for V and 4 bases for J; bases not matched to a gene: 8. Germline V gives CDR1 SGHNT, CDR2 YYREEE (reference sequence). CDR3 coding DNA: TGTGCCAGCAGCGAGGTAAGGACTAGCGGATACAATGAGCAGTTCTTC. This codes for CASSEVRTSGYNEQFF.

V gene TRBV15 combines with J gene TRBJ2-1, with TRBD2 matching over 10 bases. Germline CDR1 LNHNV, CDR2 YYDKDF (reference sequence). Losses at the gene ends were 5 bases for V and 4 bases for J; bases not matched to a gene: 5. The CDR3 covers 15 residues. The CDR3 region has the DNA TGTGCCACCAGCCTATGGACTAGCGGTTACAATGAGCAGTTCTTC. Protein: CATSLWTSGYNEQFF.

The V and J genes are TRBV6-6 and TRBJ2-7, with 12 positions matching TRBD2. Germline CDR1 and CDR2: MNHNY and SVGAGI (reference sequence). Unmatched junction bases numbered 5, after V lost 6 bases and J lost 5 bases. The CDR3 has 14 residues. The CDR3, as DNA: TGTGCCAGCAGACCGACTAGCGGGAGCCACGAGCAGTACTTC. It translates to CASRPTSGSHEQYF.

CDR3 amino acids: CASSLDRGSSYEQYF. The CDR3 DNA sequence: TGCGCCAGCAGCTTGGACAGGGGAAGCTCCTACGAGCAGTACTTC. V and J are TRBV5-1 and TRBJ2-7; 7 nucleotides agree with TRBD1. With 0 bases clipped from V and 0 bases from J, the junction kept 3 bases outside the gene matches. The CDR3 has 15 residues. Germline V CDR1 and CDR2: SGHRS, YFSETQ.

This clone was counted once. V usage is TRBV4-3 and J usage is TRBJ2-7; 8 bases match TRBD2. Germline V gives CDR1 LGHNA, CDR2 YSLEER. This CDR3 has 19 residues. The trim removed 0 bases at V and 2 bases at J, leaving 15 bases unmatched. DNA for the CDR3: TGCGCCAGCAGCCAAGATCCCCCCGGGCCGAGCGGGAGTACCTACGAGCAGTACTTC. Encoded protein: CASSQDPPGPSGSTYEQYF.

The V gene is TRBV6-5, the J gene TRBJ2-7, with TRBD2 matching 12 bases. The CDR3 loop spans 15 amino acids. Germline values: CDR1 MNHEY, CDR2 SVGAGI. Germline trimming cut 2 bases from V and 3 bases from J; bases unmatched to any gene: 2. The DNA of the CDR3 is TGTGCCAGCAGTTACGTGACTAGCGGGAGCTACGAGCAGTACTTC. Protein product: CASSYVTSGSYEQYF.

This chain links TRBV30 with TRBJ2-3; D remains ambiguous. This CDR3 is built from 11 residues. V was shortened by 2 bases and J by 6 bases, with 6 bases between the two germline ends. In germline, CDR1 is GTSNPN, CDR2 SVGIG (reference sequence). DNA of the CDR3: TGTGCCTGGAGTCCGAAGGATACGCAGTATTTT. It specifies CAWSPKDTQYF.

V and J are TRBV5-4 and TRBJ2-7; 8 nucleotides match TRBD1. This CDR3 spans 16 amino acids. The germline gives CDR1 SGHNT, CDR2 YYREEE (reference sequence). Trimming cost V 1 base and J 3 bases; bases outside gene matches: 9. CDR3 in amino acids: CASSLLQAGGRYEQYF. CDR3 in DNA: TGTGCCAGCAGCTTGCTACAGGCAGGGGGCCGCTACGAGCAGTACTTC.

The rearrangement joins TRBV11-2 to TRBJ1-2; no definite D call. This CDR3 spans 15 amino acids. Looked up from germline, CDR1 is SGHAT and CDR2 is FQNNGV. Trimming shortened V by 6 bases and J by 0 bases, and 14 bases separated the two germline ends. CDR3: CASRPSRITNYGYTF. The CDR3 region has the DNA TGTGCCAGCAGACCCAGTCGGATTACTAACTATGGCTACACCTTC.

The CDR3 DNA sequence: TGTGCCAGCAGTGAGATCCGCAATGAGCAGTTCTTC. Its protein product is CASSEIRNEQFF. This chain uses TRBV6-1 with TRBJ2-1; D unclear. Germline V gene sequence: CDR1 MNHNS, CDR2 SASEGT. CDR3 length: 12 amino acids. Between the trimmed V and J ends, which lost 3 bases and 6 bases, there was a span of 6 bases.

This chain joins TRBV19 and TRBJ2-7; D is possibly TRBD2 (5 bases). CDR3 length equals 15 residues. Trimming stripped 0 bases from V and 2 bases from J, with 11 bases between. CDR1 and CDR2 from the germline V gene are LNHDA and SQIVND (reference sequence). In nucleotides, the CDR3 is TGTGCCAGTAGTATAGATGCGAGGGATACCTACGAGCAGTACTTC. Protein sequence: CASSIDARDTYEQYF. The full variable domain, rest sourced from reference TRBV19 and TRBJ2-7, is DGGITQSPKYLFRKEGQNVTLSCEQNLNHDAMYWYRQDPGQGLRLIYYSQIVNDFQKGDIAEGYSVSREKKESFPLTVTSAQKNPTAFYLCASSIDARDTYEQYFGPGTRLTVT.

The genes are TRBV27 and TRBJ2-2; possibly TRBD2 for D (5 bases). Trimming left V 4 bases short and J 6 bases short, with 12 bases between. The CDR3 loop spans 14 amino acids. Per the germline V gene, CDR1 is MNHEY and CDR2 is SMNVEV (reference sequence). As DNA, the CDR3 is TGTGCCAGCAGTTCAAATCTAGCTTCCGGGGAGCTGTTTTTT. Translating gives CASSSNLASGELFF.